This TCR beta chain was sequenced during a study of blood T cells in healthy people across ages (dated by TCRdb to between 2014 and 2017). Background for the entire study: In model experiments, template switching captured roughly one uniquely barcoded TCR beta cDNA molecule for every two T cells. To track age-related changes in TCR beta repertoire diversity, the study relied on deep sequencing normalized with unique cDNA molecular identifiers. The donors were divided into four age groups: young (average around 15 years), middle-aged (approximately 41), aged (about 60) and long-lived (about 80). To avoid experimental bias, donors of different ages were randomly spread across the sequencing lanes. The study analyzed two additional independent replicas of 1 million unique cDNA reads from the same blood draw for two donors, one aged 18 to 30 and one aged 80 or older. The full study reports these points: Because profiling used bulk unsorted PBMCs, naive and antigen-experienced compartments could not be compared conclusively. Because donor CMV infection status was unknown, age-related changes in expanded clonotypes were potentially confounded. Compared with the aged group, the long-lived group had more naive CD4+ T cells, fewer expanded clones and increased TCR diversity, suggesting age selection. Estimates of total diversity based on one million sequenced T cells were considered lower bounds and underestimates. There was a strong correlation between observed TCR beta diversity and the percentage of naive T cells measured by flow cytometry. Observed TCR beta diversity per million T cells fell roughly linearly with age, and a significant reduction was already apparent by age around 36.

Including cysteine and phenylalanine, the CDR3 has 13 amino acids. The sequence is cut down to CDR3 DNA, 39 bases in frame from base 1. The CDR1 and CDR2 encoded by the germline V gene are SGHRS and YFSETQ. Concerning this clonotype: Its antigen has not been determined. One end of the junction is discordant with germline, which a read error may explain.

The donors were some 36 Caucasian individuals from Russia, aged roughly 6 to 90 years, who were systemically healthy. Approximately 9.7 milliliters of peripheral blood were drawn from each donor into EDTA-treated Vacutainer tubes. PBMCs were isolated by Ficoll-Paque density-gradient centrifugation, with at least 6.5 million obtained per sample. Trizol reagent was used to extract total RNA from PBMCs, with at least 5.5 micrograms per sample. The percentages of naive CD45RAhigh/CD27high T cells were determined by flow cytometry on a PBMC aliquot from every donor. Library generation was performed with 5' RACE. TCRdb shows the sequencer as Illumina HiSeq 2500. A second roughly 6 to 11 cycle PCR used a sample-barcoded 5' primer and a J-beta primer mix. A template-switch 5' adaptor carrying 12 random nucleotides introduced a unique molecular identifier onto each TCR beta cDNA molecule. Each sample yielded at least 2.5 million CDR3-containing paired-end reads. The Mint cDNA synthesis kit, primed by a TRBC-specific oligonucleotide, was used to synthesize first-strand cDNA from all RNA. All cDNA was treated with uracil-DNA glycosylase and then went through a first 18-cycle PCR with the universal primers M1SS and BC2_uni_R. The paper's processing steps were these. For normalization, 1 million high-quality reads, each with a distinct molecular identifier, were randomly selected from each sample. Reads with shared molecular identifiers were discarded instead of being binned into consensus sequences. CDR3 identification, clonotype clustering and error correction used MiTCR with a Q25 quality threshold and the strictest error-elimination algorithm. Lower-bound total TCR beta diversity was estimated with a nonparametric unseen species model using Euler transformation. In TCRdb, the public reads were trimmed at Q25 with fastp and aligned with MiXCR, with productive beta chains retained. Each entry is one CDR3 protein sequence, shown with its most common DNA and genes. The V and J calls and clone size come from TCRdb's table, not from the authors' own analysis. This sample has around 280,000 distinct CDR3 sequences in its table, and roughly 29% of those were observed once. The top ten hold 29% of the sample.

Sequences were obtained from blood. The chain links TRBV5-1 with TRBJ2-7; TRBD2 could be the D gene, as 5 bases match. The source is a woman aged 70-85 years in good health. The DNA sequence reads TGCGCCAGCAGCTTGGATTATCTGGGTCCAGCGGACTTC. Its protein product is CASSLDYLGPADF.